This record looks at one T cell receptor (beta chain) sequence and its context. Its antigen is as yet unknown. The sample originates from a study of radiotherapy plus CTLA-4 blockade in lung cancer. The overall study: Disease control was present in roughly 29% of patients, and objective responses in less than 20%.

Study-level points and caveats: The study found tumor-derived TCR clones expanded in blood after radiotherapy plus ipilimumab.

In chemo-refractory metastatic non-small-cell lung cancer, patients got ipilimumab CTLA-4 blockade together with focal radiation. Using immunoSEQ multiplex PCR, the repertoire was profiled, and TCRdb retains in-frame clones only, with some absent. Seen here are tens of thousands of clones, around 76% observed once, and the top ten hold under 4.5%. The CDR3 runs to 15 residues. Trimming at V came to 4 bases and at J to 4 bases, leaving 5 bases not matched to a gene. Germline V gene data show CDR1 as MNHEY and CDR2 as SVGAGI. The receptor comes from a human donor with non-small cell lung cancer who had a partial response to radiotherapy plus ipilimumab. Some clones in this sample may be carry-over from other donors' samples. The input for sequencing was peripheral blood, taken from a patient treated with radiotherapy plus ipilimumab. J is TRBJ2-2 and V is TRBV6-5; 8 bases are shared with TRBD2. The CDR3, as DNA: TGTGCCAGCAGTTGGCGGCTAGCGGGCACCGGGGAGCTGTTTTTT. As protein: CASSWRLAGTGELFF.